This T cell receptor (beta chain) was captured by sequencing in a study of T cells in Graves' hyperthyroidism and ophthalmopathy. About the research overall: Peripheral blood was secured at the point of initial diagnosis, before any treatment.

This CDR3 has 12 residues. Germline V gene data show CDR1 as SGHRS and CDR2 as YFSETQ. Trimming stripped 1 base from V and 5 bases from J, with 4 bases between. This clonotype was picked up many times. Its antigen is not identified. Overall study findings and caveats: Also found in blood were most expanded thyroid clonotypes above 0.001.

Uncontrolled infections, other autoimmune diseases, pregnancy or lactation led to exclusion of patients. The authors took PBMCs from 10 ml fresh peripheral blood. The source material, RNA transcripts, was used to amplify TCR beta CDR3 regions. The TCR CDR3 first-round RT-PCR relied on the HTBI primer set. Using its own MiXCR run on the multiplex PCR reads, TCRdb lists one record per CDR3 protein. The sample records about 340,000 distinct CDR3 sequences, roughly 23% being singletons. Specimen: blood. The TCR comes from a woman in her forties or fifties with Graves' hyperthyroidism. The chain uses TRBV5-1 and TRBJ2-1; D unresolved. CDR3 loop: CASSLRDNEQFF. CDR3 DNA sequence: TGCGCCAGCAGCTTGAGGGACAATGAGCAGTTCTTC.